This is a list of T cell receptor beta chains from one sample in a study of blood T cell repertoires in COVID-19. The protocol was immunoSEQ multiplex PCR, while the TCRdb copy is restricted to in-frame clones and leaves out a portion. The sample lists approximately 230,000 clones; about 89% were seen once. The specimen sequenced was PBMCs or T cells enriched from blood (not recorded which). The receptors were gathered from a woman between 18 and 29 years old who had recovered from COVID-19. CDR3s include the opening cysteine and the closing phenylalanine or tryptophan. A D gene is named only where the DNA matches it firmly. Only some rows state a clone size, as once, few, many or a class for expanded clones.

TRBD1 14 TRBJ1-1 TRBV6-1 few TGTGCCAGCAGTGAAGCACGGACAGGGGAAGAAGCTTTCTTT CASSEARTGEEAFF
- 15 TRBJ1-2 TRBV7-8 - TGTGCCAGCAGCTTAGGTGGGGAGCGTGGCTATGGCTACACCTTC CASSLGGERGYGYTF
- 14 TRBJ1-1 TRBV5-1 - TGCGCCAGCAGCTTGGACAGGGTGAACACTGAAGCTTTCTTT CASSLDRVNTEAFF
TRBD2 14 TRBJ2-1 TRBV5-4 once TGTGCCAGCAGCCCGGAAGCGGGGTACAATGAGCAGTTCTTC CASSPEAGYNEQFF
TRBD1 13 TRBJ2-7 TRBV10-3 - TGTGCCATCAGTGAATCGGACAGGTCCAGGGAGTACTTC CAISESDRSREYF
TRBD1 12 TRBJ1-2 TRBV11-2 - TGTGCCAGCAGCCGGACAGGGGTGGGCTACACCTTC CASSRTGVGYTF
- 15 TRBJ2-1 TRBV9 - TGTGCCAGCAGCGTACTGAGCCTGGGGGGCAATGAGCAGTTCTTC CASSVLSLGGNEQFF
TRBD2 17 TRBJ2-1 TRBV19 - TGTGCCAGTAGTGGGAGCCGGACGGGGGGCTCCTACAATGAGCAGTTCTTC CASSGSRTGGSYNEQFF
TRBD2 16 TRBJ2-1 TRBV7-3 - TGTGCCAGCAGCGCCTTATTAGCGGGAGAATCGAGGGAGCAGTTCTTC CASSALLAGESREQFF
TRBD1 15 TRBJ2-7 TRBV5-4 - TGTGCCAGCAGCTCCCGGAGACAGGGCTCCTACGAGCAGTACTTC CASSSRRQGSYEQYF
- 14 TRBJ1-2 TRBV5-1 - TGCGCCAGCAGCCCGAGGGGGGGTAACTATGGCTACACCTTC CASSPRGGNYGYTF
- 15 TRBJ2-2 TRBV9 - TGTGCCAGCAGCGTGGGCTTTCCTAACACCGGGGAGCTGTTTTTT CASSVGFPNTGELFF
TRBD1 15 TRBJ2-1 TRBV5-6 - TGTGCCAGCAGCCCGCCCGGGACAGTCTACAATGAGCAGTTCTTC CASSPPGTVYNEQFF
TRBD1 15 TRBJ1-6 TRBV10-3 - TGTGCCATCAGTGAGTCCGGACAGGGCGGTTCACCCCTCCACTTT CAISESGQGGSPLHF
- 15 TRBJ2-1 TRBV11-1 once TGTGCCAGCAGCTTCGGGGGAAGCTCCTACAATGAGCAGTTCTTC CASSFGGSSYNEQFF
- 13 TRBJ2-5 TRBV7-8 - TGTGCCAGCAGCCCAGGAAAAGTGCAGACCCAGTACTTC CASSPGKVQTQYF
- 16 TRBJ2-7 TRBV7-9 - TGTGCCAGCAGCAAACTAAGCCCAGGGGCGCAGAACGAGCAGTACTTC CASSKLSPGAQNEQYF
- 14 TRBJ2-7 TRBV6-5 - TGTGCCACCTGTTTGGGGCAGGGGCCCGACGAGCAGTACTTC CATCLGQGPDEQYF
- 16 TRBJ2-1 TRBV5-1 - TGCGCCAGCAGCCCCCGGACAGCCCCAGAGTTAAATGAGCAGTTCTTC CASSPRTAPELNEQFF
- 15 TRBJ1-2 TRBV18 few TGTGCCAGCTCACCCGGCGGGAAAGCTAACTATGGCTACACCTTC CASSPGGKANYGYTF
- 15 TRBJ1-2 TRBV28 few TGTGCCAGCAGTTTAAGAGGTCGAGGGCCCTCTGGCTACACCTTC CASSLRGRGPSGYTF
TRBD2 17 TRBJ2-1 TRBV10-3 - TGTGCCATCAGTGAGTTCCCGATTCAGCGGGAGGAGGGGGAGCAGTTCTTC CAISEFPIQREEGEQFF
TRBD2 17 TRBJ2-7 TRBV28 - TGTGCCAGCAGTTTTCTGGGGCGGGGGGAAGGAGACTACGAGCAGTACTTC CASSFLGRGEGDYEQYF
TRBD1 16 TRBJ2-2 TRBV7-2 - TGTGCCAGCAGCTTCCAGATGACAGGGGGCACCGGGGAGCTGTTTTTT CASSFQMTGGTGELFF
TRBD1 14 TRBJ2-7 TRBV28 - TGTGCCAGCAGTTTATCGGACAGGGTCTACGAGCAGTACTTC CASSLSDRVYEQYF
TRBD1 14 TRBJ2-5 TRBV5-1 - TGCGCCAGCAGCTGGGGACAGGGAGAGGCGACCCAGTACTTC CASSWGQGEATQYF
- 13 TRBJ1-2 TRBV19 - TGTGCCAGTAGGGCGGGGATCGACTATGGCTACACCTTC CASRAGIDYGYTF
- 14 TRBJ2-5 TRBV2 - TGTGCCAGCAGTGCCTCAGGGGTCTTGGAGACCCAGTACTTC CASSASGVLETQYF